This T cell receptor (beta chain) appears in the sequencing data of a study of OX40 agonist ivuxolimab in advanced cancers. Produced via immunoSEQ multiplex PCR; TCRdb's table is partial and in-frame only. Of some 57,000 clones detected, 82% appear once; the ten largest clones hold less than 0.55%. The study's findings and limits: In the 0.1 to 3.0 mg/kg range, CD4+ and CD8+ blood T cells had expanded clonally by week 6. CD8+ T cells were the subset that, on average, had more expanded clones than CD4+. Near-lowest levels of clonal expansion characterized partial responders at 0.1-3.0 mg/kg.

The CDR3 length is 18 residues. Germline CDR1 is SEHNR and CDR2 is FQNEAQ (reference sequence). V was pared by 5 bases and J by 4 bases, with 24 bases between. About this clone: Its specificity is not known.

This sequence originates from an adult with an advanced solid tumor such as melanoma, head and neck, liver or kidney cancer. The sequencing here drew on CD4+ or CD8+ T cells sorted from blood, taken in a trial of the OX40 agonist ivuxolimab. The V call is TRBV7-9, the J call TRBJ2-1, with a tentative D call TRBD2 (5 bases). The CDR3 nucleotides read TGTGCCAGCAGCCCACTGAGTCCCCTAGCCGTTATATACAATGAGCAGTTCTTC. It is translated as CASSPLSPLAVIYNEQFF.